A single sample gave rise to the 19 T cell receptor beta chains below, sequenced in a study of CDR3 diversity in severe acne. TCRdb reprocessed the PCR reads with MiXCR, giving one entry per CDR3 protein. The sample contains under 100,000 distinct CDR3 sequences, over 45% of which appear only once. The sequenced sample was blood. The receptor source for this set is a male donor in good health, serving as a control.

The gene calls are TRBV11-2 and TRBJ2-2; D might be TRBD1 or TRBD2, each matching 5 bases. Per the germline V gene, CDR1 is SGHAT and CDR2 is FQNNGV. The CDR3 contains 17 residues. V lost 2 bases and J lost 5, with 18 bases in between. DNA for the CDR3: TGTGCCAGCAGCTTAAGATCTAGCATGACAGAGACCGGGGAGCTGTTTTTT. Encoded protein: CASSLRSSMTETGELFF.

This chain uses TRBV7-9 with TRBJ1-2; 10 nucleotides match TRBD1. Trimming took 4 bases from V and 4 from J; bases not matched to a gene: 6. Germline-derived CDR1 and CDR2 are SEHNR and FQNEAQ (reference sequence). The length of the CDR3 is 15 residues. The CDR3 loop is CASSWDRDRGYGYTF. The DNA for the CDR3 is TGTGCCAGCAGCTGGGACCGGGACAGGGGCTATGGCTACACCTTC.

This chain joins TRBV7-6 and TRBJ2-3, with TRBD2 matching over 11 bases. This CDR3 has 19 residues. The V gene's germline CDR1 is SGHVS and CDR2 FNYEAQ. V shed 3 bases and J 0 bases; nucleotides not matched to a gene: 11. The CDR3 sequence: CASSFYGLAGGRSTDTQYF. CDR3 nucleotide sequence: TGTGCCAGCAGCTTCTATGGTCTAGCGGGAGGTCGAAGCACAGATACGCAGTATTTT.

V and J are TRBV15 and TRBJ2-7; TRBD1 matches 7 bases. Germline loops: CDR1 LNHNV, CDR2 YYDKDF (reference sequence). CDR3 size: 17 residues. The ends lost 3 bases at V and 0 bases at J; junction bases unmatched: 11. CDR3: CATSSPILDRSSYEQYF. As DNA, the CDR3 is TGTGCCACCAGCAGTCCGATCCTGGACAGGTCCTCCTACGAGCAGTACTTC.

In this sample, this clonotype turned up many times. The gene calls are TRBV28 and TRBJ1-2; unclear D gene. V was shortened by 5 bases and J by 5 bases, with 18 bases between the two germline ends. The CDR3 has 15 amino acids. Germline V gene data show CDR1 as MDHEN and CDR2 as SYDVKM. DNA for the CDR3: TGTGCCAGCAGTCCTTTGGACGGACCTTCTTATGGCTACACCTTC. Translated: CASSPLDGPSYGYTF.

This clonotype showed up just a few times. This sequence joins TRBV27 and TRBJ1-6; no firm D call. This CDR3 spans 14 amino acids. Germline CDR1 reads MNHEY; CDR2 reads SMNVEV (reference sequence). Trimming took 3 bases from V and 13 from J, leaving 16 bases between them. CDR3 in DNA: TGTGCCAGCAGTTTGTTGGGCTCCAATCAGCCCCTCCACTTT. Translated, it gives CASSLLGSNQPLHF.

This chain joins TRBV20-1 and TRBJ2-7; TRBD1 might be the D (6 bases). Trimming took off 1 base at V and 3 bases at J, with 7 bases between the two ends. The germline V gene encodes CDR1 DFQATT and CDR2 SNEGSKA (reference sequence). The CDR3 length is 12 residues. In DNA form, the CDR3 reads TGCAGTGCTAGAGCAGGGGACTACGAGCAGTACTTC. It specifies CSARAGDYEQYF.

The J gene is TRBJ1-4, the V gene TRBV5-5, with 8 positions matching TRBD1. The CDR3 loop spans 18 amino acids. The trim removed 4 bases at V and 0 bases at J, leaving 11 bases unmatched. Germline V gene lookup returns CDR1 SGHKS and CDR2 YYEKEE (reference sequence). The CDR3 loop reads CASSHPDREGATNEKLFF. The CDR3 DNA follows: TGTGCCAGCAGCCATCCGGACAGGGAGGGGGCAACTAATGAAAAACTGTTTTTT.

This clonotype was detected many times. The chain carries TRBV7-2 and TRBJ2-7; 9 bases map to TRBD1. Germline V gene data show CDR1 as SGHTA and CDR2 as FQGNSA. This CDR3 is built from 15 residues. V gave up 6 bases and J gave up 6 bases; unmatched junction bases: 12. CDR3 amino acids: CASSLTAGQGLEQYF. CDR3 in DNA: TGTGCCAGCAGTTTAACAGCGGGACAGGGCCTCGAGCAGTACTTC.

The chain couples TRBV9 to TRBJ1-1, with D perhaps matching TRBD1 (6 bases). The length of the CDR3 is 15 residues. Germline loops: CDR1 SGDLS, CDR2 YYNGEE. V dropped 5 bases and J dropped 0 bases, with 14 bases sitting between them. Written as DNA, the CDR3 is TGTGCCAGCAGTCGACTGGACAGCATGAACACTGAAGCTTTCTTT. Amino acid sequence: CASSRLDSMNTEAFF.

The chain couples TRBV29-1 to TRBJ1-1; maybe TRBD1 (5 bases). CDR3 length: 14 residues. Germline lookup yields CDR1 SQVTM and CDR2 ANQGSEA. The ends were cut back, 5 bases at V and 5 bases at J, with 18 bases in the middle. For the CDR3, the DNA is TGCAGCGTTTTAAATCAGGGCCCCGGGACTGAAGCTTTCTTT. This encodes CSVLNQGPGTEAFF.

This rearrangement joins TRBV18 to TRBJ2-7; no clear D. Germline V gives CDR1 KGHSH, CDR2 LQKENI. Trimming removed 5 bases from V and 6 bases from J, with 11 bases in between. This CDR3 has 12 residues. The DNA of the CDR3 is TGTGCCAGCTCAGTCTACACGGGCGAGCAGTACTTC. Protein product: CASSVYTGEQYF.

This clonotype is medium-sized (0.01 to 0.1%) by share. This chain joins TRBV10-3 and TRBJ1-1, with 9 positions matching TRBD1. Germline V gene sequence: CDR1 ENHRY, CDR2 SYGVKD. The junction had 6 bases not matched to a gene; V was cut back by 1 base and J by 6 bases. CDR3 length: 15 amino acids. This CDR3 is CAISEWTGDLAEAFF. The CDR3 DNA is TGTGCCATCAGTGAGTGGACAGGGGACTTGGCTGAAGCTTTCTTT.

This clonotype is medium-sized within its sample. V and J are TRBV5-1 and TRBJ2-7; 8 nucleotides match TRBD2. Germline lookup yields CDR1 SGHRS and CDR2 YFSETQ. The V segment lost 4 bases and the J segment 4 bases; nucleotides outside the gene matches: 10. This CDR3 has 15 residues. The DNA of the CDR3 is TGCGCCAGCAGCCCATCCGGGACTAGAGGTTACGAGCAGTACTTC. Its translation: CASSPSGTRGYEQYF.

The chain has TRBV4-1 and TRBJ2-7, with 9 bases aligning to TRBD1. The ends lost 1 base at V and 0 bases at J; junction bases unmatched: 4. CDR3 length: 16 amino acids. Germline CDR1 is MGHRA and CDR2 is YSYEKL. CDR3 nucleotides: TGCGCCAGCAGCCAAGGGCCGGGACAGGGCTCCTACGAGCAGTACTTC. Its translation is CASSQGPGQGSYEQYF.

This clonotype was counted many times. The chain uses TRBV6-5 and TRBJ2-7, with 9 bases identical to TRBD1. CDR3 size: 15 residues. The V segment lost 0 bases and the J segment 3 bases; nucleotides outside the gene matches: 3. CDR1 is MNHEY, CDR2 SVGAGI, per germline. CDR3 sequence reads: CASSYSGGQGYEQYF. In DNA form, the CDR3 reads TGTGCCAGCAGTTACTCAGGGGGACAGGGCTACGAGCAGTACTTC.

Concerning this clonotype itself: One end of the junction fails to match germline, which may point to a read error. The rearrangement links TRBV24-1 to TRBJ2-3; 9 positions agree with TRBD2. The germline CDR1 and CDR2 sequences are KGHDR and SFDVKD. The CDR3 contains 16 residues. DNA of the CDR3: TGTACCACCAGCTTTACTAGCGGGTCAAGCACAGATACGCAGTATTTT. Its protein is CTTSFTSGSSTDTQYF.

In its sample, this clonotype was seen once. The rearrangement joins TRBV25-1 to TRBJ2-4, with D possibly being TRBD2 (5 bases). V lost 6 bases and J 8 bases, leaving 14 bases between the germline ends. Germline values: CDR1 MGHDK, CDR2 SYGVNS. The CDR3 extends over 13 amino acids. CDR3 DNA: TGTGCCAGCAGGGGAAGTCTCGGGGACATTCAGTACTTC. Protein sequence: CASRGSLGDIQYF.

In its sample, this clonotype was seen many times. The rearrangement links TRBV6-5 to TRBJ2-7, with D possibly being TRBD2 (5 bases). The CDR3 spans 13 residues. The germline V gene has CDR1 MNHEY and CDR2 SVGAGI. Trimming left V 5 bases short and J 5 bases short, with 13 bases between. Written as DNA, the CDR3 is TGTGCCAGCAGTAGTAGGTCGGGGAACGAGCAGTACTTC. It yields the protein CASSSRSGNEQYF.